These T cell receptor beta chains were read from a single sample in a study of OX40 agonist ivuxolimab in advanced cancers. TCRdb's copy holds only in-frame clones and misses some; the assay was immunoSEQ multiplex PCR. This table holds 100,000 to 120,000 clones, approximately 89% found once. The starting material was CD4+ or CD8+ T cells sorted from blood, obtained in a trial of the OX40 agonist ivuxolimab. These receptors were obtained from an adult with an advanced solid tumor such as melanoma, head and neck, liver or kidney cancer. Each CDR3 is given with its conserved first and last residue. D genes are given only for firm matches. A row's size may be missing; if present it is once, few, many or a size class.

J: TRBJ1-3
V: TRBV5-1
D: NA
size: NA
CDR3: CASSFDTTGNTIYF
DNA: TGCGCCAGCAGCTTTGACACTACTGGAAACACCATATATTTT

J: TRBJ1-3
V: TRBV12-5
D: NA
size: NA
CDR3: CASGLNGNTIYF
DNA: TGTGCTAGTGGTTTGAATGGAAACACCATATATTTT

J: TRBJ1-1
V: TRBV5-4
D: NA
size: NA
CDR3: CASSQDLQGHEAFF
DNA: TGCGCCAGCAGCCAAGATCTACAGGGACACGAAGCTTTCTTT

J: TRBJ2-5
V: TRBV11-2
D: NA
size: NA
CDR3: CASSPRWVTETQYF
DNA: TGTGCCAGCAGCCCAAGGTGGGTGACAGAGACCCAGTACTTC

J: TRBJ2-3
V: TRBV28
D: NA
size: NA
CDR3: CASTVDRSRSTDTQYF
DNA: TGTGCCAGCACCGTCGACCGTAGCCGGAGCACAGATACGCAGTATTTT

J: TRBJ1-6
V: TRBV7-8
D: NA
size: NA
CDR3: CASSLRTGPGNF
DNA: TGTGCCAGCAGCTTAAGAACGGGCCCCGGGAACTTT

J: TRBJ2-1
V: TRBV19
D: TRBD2
size: once
CDR3: CASNKREKGYNEQFF
DNA: TGTGCCAGTAACAAGCGGGAGAAGGGCTACAATGAGCAGTTCTTC

J: TRBJ2-1
V: TRBV2
D: NA
size: NA
CDR3: CASSWGNYNEQFF
DNA: TGTGCCAGCAGTTGGGGCAATTACAATGAGCAGTTCTTC

J: TRBJ1-1
V: TRBV14
D: TRBD1
size: NA
CDR3: CASSPTGRKGNTEAFF
DNA: TGTGCCAGCAGCCCGACAGGGAGGAAAGGGAACACTGAAGCTTTCTTT

J: TRBJ2-7
V: TRBV4-1
D: TRBD1
size: NA
CDR3: CASSQTGGFEQYF
DNA: TGCGCCAGCAGCCAAACAGGGGGCTTCGAGCAGTACTTC

J: TRBJ1-4
V: TRBV7-9
D: NA
size: NA
CDR3: CASSSNRMQLFF
DNA: TGTGCCAGCAGCTCCAACAGGATGCAACTGTTTTTT

J: TRBJ1-2
V: TRBV2
D: NA
size: NA
CDR3: CASSEEPAGGYTF
DNA: TGTGCCAGCAGTGAGGAACCTGCGGGTGGCTACACCTTC

J: TRBJ2-7
V: TRBV19
D: NA
size: NA
CDR3: CASSIGSGVQKYEQYF
DNA: TGTGCCAGTAGTATAGGATCCGGGGTCCAGAAATACGAGCAGTACTTC

J: TRBJ1-6
V: TRBV6-5
D: NA
size: NA
CDR3: CASKPRSRNSPLHF
DNA: TGTGCCAGCAAACCCCGGAGCCGTAATTCACCCCTCCACTTT

J: TRBJ1-1
V: TRBV2
D: NA
size: NA
CDR3: CASSRSGSYTEAFF
DNA: TGTGCCAGCAGTCGGTCAGGGTCGTACACTGAAGCTTTCTTT

J: TRBJ1-2
V: TRBV19
D: NA
size: NA
CDR3: CATSRGHLNYGYTF
DNA: TGTGCCACCTCGAGGGGACACCTGAATTATGGCTACACCTTC

J: TRBJ1-1
V: TRBV4-3
D: NA
size: NA
CDR3: CASSQGRTEQNTEAFF
DNA: TGCGCCAGCAGCCAAGGTAGAACAGAACAAAACACTGAAGCTTTCTTT

J: TRBJ2-3
V: TRBV12-5
D: NA
size: NA
CDR3: CASGLSVSTQYF
DNA: TGTGCTAGTGGTTTGTCTGTGAGTACGCAGTATTTT

J: TRBJ2-1
V: TRBV7-9
D: TRBD2
size: NA
CDR3: CASSLVEGRGNEQFF
DNA: TGTGCCAGCAGCTTAGTGGAGGGGAGGGGCAATGAGCAGTTCTTC

J: TRBJ1-1
V: TRBV28
D: NA
size: once
CDR3: CASSFQVNTEAFF
DNA: TGTGCCAGCAGTTTTCAAGTGAACACTGAAGCTTTCTTT

J: TRBJ1-1
V: TRBV5-1
D: NA
size: once
CDR3: CASSLDKNTEAFF
DNA: TGCGCCAGCAGCTTGGACAAGAACACTGAAGCTTTCTTT

J: TRBJ2-4
V: TRBV29-1
D: NA
size: NA
CDR3: CSVLKNIQYF
DNA: TGCAGCGTCCTCAAAAACATTCAGTACTTC

J: TRBJ1-6
V: TRBV28
D: TRBD1
size: NA
CDR3: CASSLVAGTEPNSPLHF
DNA: TGTGCCAGCAGTCTCGTTGCAGGGACAGAACCTAATTCACCCCTCCACTTT

J: TRBJ1-1
V: TRBV29-1
D: NA
size: NA
CDR3: CSVEEAGMAFF
DNA: TGCAGCGTTGAAGAGGCAGGGATGGCTTTCTTT

J: TRBJ2-2
V: TRBV4-3
D: TRBD2
size: NA
CDR3: CASSRPAGESTGELFF
DNA: TGCGCCAGCAGCCGTCCCGCGGGAGAAAGCACCGGGGAGCTGTTTTTT

J: TRBJ1-5
V: TRBV19
D: NA
size: NA
CDR3: CASRPGVNGNQPQHF
DNA: TGTGCCAGTAGACCTGGGGTCAACGGTAATCAGCCCCAGCATTTT

J: TRBJ2-3
V: TRBV5-1
D: TRBD2
size: NA
CDR3: CASSPGTSGGTDTQYF
DNA: TGCGCCAGCAGCCCTGGGACTAGCGGGGGCACAGATACGCAGTATTTT

J: TRBJ2-7
V: TRBV6-5
D: NA
size: NA
CDR3: CASSLLEGMSEQYF
DNA: TGTGCCAGCAGTTTGCTGGAGGGGATGAGCGAGCAGTACTTC

J: TRBJ2-7
V: TRBV7-9
D: NA
size: NA
CDR3: CASSLYYEQYF
DNA: TGTGCCAGCAGCTTATACTACGAGCAGTACTTC

J: TRBJ1-6
V: TRBV6-5
D: NA
size: NA
CDR3: CASTPGRGVVSPLHF
DNA: TGTGCCAGCACTCCTGGGAGAGGGGTCGTTTCACCCCTCCACTTT

J: TRBJ2-1
V: TRBV10-3
D: NA
size: NA
CDR3: CAISEPLRGRSWNEQFF
DNA: TGTGCCATCAGTGAGCCCCTAAGGGGGAGATCGTGGAATGAGCAGTTCTTC

J: TRBJ2-5
V: TRBV28
D: TRBD2
size: NA
CDR3: CASSYGRGAETQYF
DNA: TGTGCCAGTAGTTACGGGAGGGGCGCCGAGACCCAGTACTTC

J: TRBJ1-1
V: TRBV6-4
D: NA
size: NA
CDR3: CASSLVTGGEAFF
DNA: TGTGCCAGCAGTTTGGTCACCGGGGGGGAAGCTTTCTTT

J: TRBJ1-5
V: TRBV27
D: NA
size: NA
CDR3: CASSLDRDQPQHF
DNA: TGTGCCAGCAGTTTAGATAGGGATCAGCCCCAGCATTTT

J: TRBJ1-2
V: TRBV11-2
D: TRBD1
size: NA
CDR3: CASSFQAGGVYGYTF
DNA: TGTGCCAGCAGCTTTCAAGCAGGGGGGGTCTATGGCTACACCTTC

J: TRBJ1-2
V: TRBV4-1
D: NA
size: NA
CDR3: CASSQDGQLLEGYTF
DNA: TGCGCCAGCAGCCAAGACGGACAGTTATTGGAAGGCTACACCTTC

J: TRBJ2-2
V: TRBV19
D: NA
size: once
CDR3: CASSLRSDPNTGELFF
DNA: TGTGCCAGTAGTCTGCGGAGCGACCCAAACACCGGGGAGCTGTTTTTT